Listed here is a single TCR beta chain. The method was immunoSEQ multiplex PCR; TCRdb's version includes in-frame clones alone and lacks a portion of them. The sample shows tens of thousands of clones, almost 85% of them seen only once. The V gene's germline CDR1 is LNHDA and CDR2 SQIVND (reference sequence). V trimming: 4 bases; J trimming: 0 bases; junction bases outside the gene matches: 3. The CDR3 is made up of 15 amino acids. The sample is drawn from a study of T cells in localized non-small cell lung cancer. V is TRBV19 and J is TRBJ2-3, with 8 bases identical to TRBD2. This TCR was recovered from a man aged 35 to 69 with stage I lung adenocarcinoma. The sample was peripheral blood, taken before any cancer treatment. CDR3 region: CASSTPSGSTDTQYF. The CDR3 DNA reads TGTGCCAGTAGTACCCCTAGCGGGAGCACAGATACGCAGTATTTT.